The clone carrying this TCR beta chain was seen ten or more times. This entry comes from a study of regulatory T cells in long-lasting Graves disease. Construction of the TCR beta libraries employed iRepertoire HTBI primers in conjunction with Arm-PCR of CDR3 regions. Each CDR3 protein is one row after TCRdb ran MiXCR on the multiplex PCR reads. Here the sample spans about 430,000 distinct CDR3 sequences, 21% being singletons. The sample's time point: persistent/refractory GD, antithyroid drugs over 5 years with positive TRAb. PBMC RNA was the source of the TCR library. Trimming took off 5 bases at V and 0 bases at J, with 16 bases between the two ends. The CDR3 has 16 amino acids. The germline CDR1 and CDR2 sequences are PRHDT and FYEKMQ (reference sequence).

This specimen was peripheral blood mononuclear cells (PBMCs), taken when the disease was refractory, from a patient treated with antithyroid drugs. This chain connects TRBV13 to TRBJ1-1; D is undetermined. The receptor comes from a female donor with Graves disease. CDR3 sequence (DNA): TGTGCCAGCAGCCCACGATATAGAACTCTGAACACTGAAGCTTTCTTT. This codes for CASSPRYRTLNTEAFF.